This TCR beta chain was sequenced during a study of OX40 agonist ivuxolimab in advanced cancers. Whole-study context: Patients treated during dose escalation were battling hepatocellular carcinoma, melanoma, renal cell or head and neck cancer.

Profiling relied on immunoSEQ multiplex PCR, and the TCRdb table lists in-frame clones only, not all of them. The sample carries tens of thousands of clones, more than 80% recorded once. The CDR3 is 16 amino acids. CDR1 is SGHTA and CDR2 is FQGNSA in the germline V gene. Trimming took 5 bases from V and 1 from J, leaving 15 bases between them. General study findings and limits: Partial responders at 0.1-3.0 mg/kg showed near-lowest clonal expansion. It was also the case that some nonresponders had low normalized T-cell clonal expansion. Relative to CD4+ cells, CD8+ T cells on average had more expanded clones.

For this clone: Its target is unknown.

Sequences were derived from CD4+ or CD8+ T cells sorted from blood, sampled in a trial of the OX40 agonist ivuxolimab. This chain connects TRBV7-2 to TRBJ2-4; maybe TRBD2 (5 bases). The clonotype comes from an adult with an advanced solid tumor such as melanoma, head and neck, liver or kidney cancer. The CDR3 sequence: CASSLDRGVAKNIQYF. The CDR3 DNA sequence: TGTGCCAGCAGCCTCGACCGGGGAGTTGCCAAAAACATTCAGTACTTC.